This T cell receptor beta chain emerged from a study of cytomegalovirus exposure and HLA in healthy donors. Sequencing was performed with immunoSEQ multiplex PCR; in TCRdb, only in-frame clones are kept and a portion is missing. The table lists roughly 130,000 clones, more than 70% of them singletons, with 1.4% in the top ten. On this clone: What it recognizes is unknown.

V was clipped by 6 bases and J by 7 bases; unmatched bases: 4. This CDR3 has 13 amino acids. Germline V gene lookup returns CDR1 MNHEY and CDR2 SVGAGI. Separation from the approximately 660-subject first cohort characterized the 120-subject validation cohort, to which the donors belonged. Overall study findings and caveats: A few chains tied to CMV proved CMV antigen-specific in vitro. The TCR clusters that emerged in the first cohort tended, a later analysis found, to co-occur in the 120 or so validation repertoires. The authors listed some 150 TCR beta chains as cytomegalovirus-associated.

The chain carries TRBV6-5 and TRBJ1-5; 9 nucleotides agree with TRBD1. The sequence derives from a man aged 25 to 45 in good health and CMV-seronegative. Sequencing used PBMCs. The chain's CDR3 is CASRGTGTQPQHF. DNA for the CDR3: TGTGCCAGCAGAGGGACAGGGACACAGCCCCAGCATTTT.